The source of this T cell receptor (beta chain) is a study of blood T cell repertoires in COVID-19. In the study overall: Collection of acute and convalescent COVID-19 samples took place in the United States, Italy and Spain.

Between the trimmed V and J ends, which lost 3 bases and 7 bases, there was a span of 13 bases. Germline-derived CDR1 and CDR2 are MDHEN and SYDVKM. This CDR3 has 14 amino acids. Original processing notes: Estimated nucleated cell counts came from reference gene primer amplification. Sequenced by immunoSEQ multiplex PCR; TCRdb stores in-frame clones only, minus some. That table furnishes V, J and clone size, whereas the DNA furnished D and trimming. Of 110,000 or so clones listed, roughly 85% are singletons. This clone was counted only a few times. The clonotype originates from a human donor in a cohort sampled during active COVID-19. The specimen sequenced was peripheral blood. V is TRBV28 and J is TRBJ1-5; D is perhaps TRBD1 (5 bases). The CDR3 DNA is TGTGCCAGCAGTTTTTGGGGGGAGGGACAGCCCCAGCATTTT. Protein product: CASSFWGEGQPQHF.